This T cell receptor beta chain was recovered during a study of blood T cell repertoires in COVID-19 (TCRdb year 2020). Turning to the overall study: Collaborator samples came from the United States, Italy and Spain and covered acute and convalescent phases of COVID-19. A de-identified subject ID, COVID-19 status, age in years and sex were almost always included in the sample metadata. Where available, HLA class I and class II types were obtained from metadata supplied by the sample provider rather than from assay-based typing. The material from the prospective study consisted of cDNA or gDNA derived from T cells, B-cell-depleted T cells, or PBMCs. Samples were obtained from the ongoing ImmuneRACE study (first 160 participants) and from some 1,200 subjects provided by 6 global collaborators. The dataset comprised deeply sampled blood TCRbeta repertoires from subjects exposed to, actively infected with, or recovered from COVID-19. The repertoires were made available in a free public database intended to serve as a resource for research on the immune response to SARS-CoV-2. Overall study outcomes, separate from this receptor: The quantity of clinical and demographic metadata differed by source and by participant and was supplied without curation.

Remarks on this clone: Its antigen specificity is not known. Per-base qualities were not stored, and no clone one base away is much larger.

TCRbeta CDR3 regions were amplified from genomic DNA by means of the immunoSEQ Assay, a bias-controlled multiplex PCR. Per the original workflow: The number of nucleated cells in each sample was estimated by amplification of reference gene primers within the assay. To quantify the absolute abundance of each unique TCRbeta CDR3 rearrangement, sequence reads were collapsed and filtered. For each sample, productive Simpson clonality was calculated as the square root of Simpson's diversity index across productive rearrangements. The clones in this table, taken by TCRdb from immuneACCESS, are in-frame only. Not every clone is retained; where verified, under half of the shortfall comes from an unresolved V gene, and the cause of the rest is unknown. Clonal size and the V and J genes are those of that table, whereas D and trimming came from the DNA. For this sample the table gives about 140,000 clones, of which 90% were detected only once. Clones ranked in the top ten supply 9.5% to 11% of the sample.

From cysteine to phenylalanine, the CDR3 is 14 amino acids long. The CDR3 DNA has 42 bases and is translated from base 1. CDR1 GTSNPN and CDR2 SVGIG are derived from the germline V gene (reference sequence). V loses 2 bases at its end and J loses 5 bases; junction bases beyond the gene matches: 2. Each collaborating institution followed its own protocols to collect whole blood in K2EDTA tubes. For TCRbeta analysis, collaborator samples were shipped as frozen whole blood, as isolated PBMCs, or as DNA extracted from either sample type. Recombination joined TRBV30 with TRBJ1-4, and 10 bases in between align with TRBD1. The origin of this receptor is a woman aged 80 or older with acute or convalescent COVID-19. Sample: peripheral blood. Read as DNA, the sequence is TGTGCCTGGAGTTTGACAGGGGGCAATGAAAAACTGTTTTTT. This sequence encodes CAWSLTGGNEKLFF.